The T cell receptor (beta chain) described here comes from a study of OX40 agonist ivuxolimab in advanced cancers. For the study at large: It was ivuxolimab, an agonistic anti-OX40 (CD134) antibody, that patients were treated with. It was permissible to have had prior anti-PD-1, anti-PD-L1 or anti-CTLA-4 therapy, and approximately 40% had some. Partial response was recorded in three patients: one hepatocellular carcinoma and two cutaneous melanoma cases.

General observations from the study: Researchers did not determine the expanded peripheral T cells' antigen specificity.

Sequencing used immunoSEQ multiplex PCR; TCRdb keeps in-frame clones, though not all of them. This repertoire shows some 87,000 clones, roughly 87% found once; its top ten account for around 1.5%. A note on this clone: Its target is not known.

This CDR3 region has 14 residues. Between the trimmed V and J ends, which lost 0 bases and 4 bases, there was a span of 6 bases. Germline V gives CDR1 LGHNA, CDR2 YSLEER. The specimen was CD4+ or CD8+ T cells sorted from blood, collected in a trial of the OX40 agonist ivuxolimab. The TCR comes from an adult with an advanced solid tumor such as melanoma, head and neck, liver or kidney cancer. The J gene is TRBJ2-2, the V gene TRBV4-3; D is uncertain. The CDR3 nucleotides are TGCGCCAGCAGCCAAGATATCCTCACCGGGGAGCTGTTTTTT. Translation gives CASSQDILTGELFF.